These 27 T cell receptor beta chains came from one sample sequenced in a study of human T cells and chemical hapten exposure. Documented time point: pre-sensitization, week 0. The treatment here: therapeutic diphenylcyclopropenone sensitization with weekly scalp DPC. One entry per CDR3 protein, called by TCRdb with MiXCR from the RACE reads. There are 52,000 or so distinct CDR3 sequences in the sample; more than 8% occur only once, and 8% to 10% lies in the top ten. This sample comprised whole blood, obtained in connection with sensitization to the hapten diphenylcyclopropenone (DPC). The receptors derive from a man aged 35-49 years with alopecia areata. Some clones in this sample may be carry-over from other donors' samples.

The rearrangement links TRBV24-1 to TRBJ2-1; a weak D match, TRBD1 (5 bases). The CDR3 extends over 18 amino acids. Trimming left V 4 bases short and J 4 bases short, with 22 bases between. The germline gives CDR1 KGHDR, CDR2 SFDVKD. The CDR3 region has the DNA TGTGCCACCAGTGACCCAAACAGCCACCCTGGGGCTTACAATGAGCAGTTCTTC. Its protein product is CATSDPNSHPGAYNEQFF.

Only a few counts were recorded for this clonotype. This rearrangement joins TRBV9 to TRBJ2-7, with 9 bases identical to TRBD1. Germline V lookup: CDR1 SGDLS, CDR2 YYNGEE. The CDR3 has 14 residues. V lost 4 bases, J lost 5 bases, and 7 bases stayed unmatched. The CDR3 sequence: CASSQWDRAHEQYF. The DNA for the CDR3 is TGTGCCAGCAGCCAGTGGGACAGGGCACACGAGCAGTACTTC.

This clonotype was detected a few times. V and J are TRBV28 and TRBJ2-7; 10 nucleotides match TRBD1. V dropped 3 bases and J dropped 3; count of bases not matched to a gene: 2. In germline, CDR1 is MDHEN, CDR2 SYDVKM. This CDR3 has 14 amino acids. The CDR3, as DNA: TGTGCCAGCAGTTTGGACAGGGGGGGCTACGAGCAGTACTTC. Protein sequence: CASSLDRGGYEQYF.

As DNA, the CDR3 is TGTGCCAGCAGTTACAGACGGGAGCAGTTCTTC. It yields the protein CASSYRREQFF. The V gene is TRBV6-2 or TRBV6-3, the J gene TRBJ2-1; D is undetermined. V shed 2 bases and J shed 10 bases, with 6 bases lying between them. Germline loops: CDR1 MNHEY, CDR2 SVGEGT. The CDR3 contains 11 residues.

This clonotype was seen repeatedly, ten times or more. The J gene is TRBJ2-7, the V gene TRBV5-1; unclear D gene. CDR1 is SGHRS and CDR2 is YFSETQ in the germline V gene. V gave up 2 bases and J gave up 0 bases, with 6 bases separating them. The CDR3 extends over 13 amino acids. CDR3 bases: TGCGCCAGCAGCTTTAAGGGCTCCTACGAGCAGTACTTC. It codes for CASSFKGSYEQYF.

J is TRBJ2-7 and V is TRBV5-1; D uncertain. Germline CDR1 is SGHRS and CDR2 is YFSETQ. Trimming took off 4 bases at V and 2 bases at J, with 10 bases between the two ends. The CDR3 covers 13 residues. DNA for the CDR3: TGCGCCAGCAGCGTTGGGGTCACCTACGAGCAGTACTTC. Translation gives CASSVGVTYEQYF.

This clonotype has just a few counts. CDR3 residues: CAISADGPAKYEQYF. CDR3 DNA sequence: TGTGCCATCAGCGCCGACGGACCCGCCAAATACGAGCAGTACTTC. The chain recombines TRBV10-3 with TRBJ2-7; D not certain. Germline assignment: CDR1 ENHRY and CDR2 SYGVKD. Trimming took off 6 bases at V and 4 bases at J, with 19 bases between the two ends. This CDR3 has 15 amino acids.

This clonotype was detected only a few times. The genes are TRBV7-6 and TRBJ2-5; D unclear. The CDR3 runs to 13 residues. The V and J ends lost 2 bases and 1 base respectively, with 5 bases between them. Germline values: CDR1 SGHVS, CDR2 FNYEAQ. The DNA of the CDR3 is TGTGCCAGCAGCTTACGCGGCCAAGAGACCCAGTACTTC. Amino acid sequence: CASSLRGQETQYF. The whole variable domain, remainder taken from reference TRBV7-6 and TRBJ2-5, is GAGVSQSPRYKVTKRGQDVALRCDPISGHVSLYWYRQALGQGPEFLTYFNYEAQQDKSGLPNDRFSAERPEGSISTLTIQRTEQRDSAMYRCASSLRGQETQYFGPGTRLLVL.

This clonotype appeared many times. V is TRBV11-2 and J is TRBJ2-1; 9 bases align to TRBD2. The V gene's germline CDR1 is SGHAT and CDR2 FQNNGV. There are 15 residues in the CDR3. The ends lost 2 bases at V and 7 bases at J; junction bases unmatched: 6. Here the CDR3 DNA reads TGTGCCAGCAGCTTAATAGCGGGAGCGTCTAATGAGCAGTTCTTC. It is translated as CASSLIAGASNEQFF.

This clonotype was observed many times. The chain employs TRBV11-2 and TRBJ2-7, with 7 bases matching TRBD1. The CDR3 length is 13 residues. V was clipped by 1 base and J by 3 bases; unmatched bases: 0. Germline V gene sequence: CDR1 SGHAT, CDR2 FQNNGV. DNA of the CDR3: TGTGCCAGCAGCTTAGGGGACAGCTACGAGCAGTACTTC. As protein: CASSLGDSYEQYF.

This clonotype showed up many times. This sequence joins TRBV7-9 and TRBJ2-2, with D perhaps matching TRBD1 or TRBD2 (5 bases each). The V gene lost 0 bases and the J gene lost 5 bases, with 13 bases spanning the gap. Per germline, CDR1 SEHNR and CDR2 FQNEAQ (reference sequence). The CDR3 runs to 16 residues. CDR3: CASSLALGWGTGELFF. The CDR3 nucleotides read TGTGCCAGCAGCTTAGCCCTCGGCTGGGGGACCGGGGAGCTGTTTTTT.

The chain combines TRBV28 with TRBJ1-2; 8 bases match TRBD1. The V gene's germline CDR1 is MDHEN and CDR2 SYDVKM. This CDR3 region has 14 residues. After removal of 6 bases from V and 2 bases from J, the junction contained 5 bases not matched to a gene. CDR3 in amino acids: CASRKTGANYGYTF. In nucleotides, the CDR3 is TGTGCCAGCAGGAAGACAGGGGCCAACTATGGCTACACCTTC.

The V call is TRBV7-3, the J call TRBJ2-3; 9 bases fit TRBD2. Looked up from germline, CDR1 is SGHTA and CDR2 is FQGTGA. J gave up 3 bases and V 1 base, and 5 bases lay outside the gene matches. CDR3 length: 16 residues. The CDR3 DNA sequence: TGTGCCAGCAGCTTAAGGGCGGGAGGGCCGACAGATACGCAGTATTTT. This sequence encodes CASSLRAGGPTDTQYF.

V is TRBV14 and J is TRBJ1-6; 7 nucleotides align to TRBD1. With 5 bases clipped from V and 6 bases from J, the junction kept 4 bases outside the gene matches. The CDR3 is 14 residues long. CDR1 and CDR2 (germline): SGHDN, FVKESK. The CDR3 loop reads CASSFGQVNSPLHF. The CDR3 DNA reads TGTGCCAGCAGCTTCGGACAGGTTAATTCACCCCTCCACTTT.

This clonotype was recorded a few times. This chain links TRBV4-3 with TRBJ2-3; D is unresolved. Germline V CDR1 and CDR2: LGHNA, YSLEER. This CDR3 spans 13 amino acids. Trimming cost V 1 base and J 4 bases, with 6 bases left between them. The DNA for the CDR3 is TGCGCCAGCAGCCAAGCTAGGGCAGATACGCAGTATTTT. It translates to CASSQARADTQYF.

The chain links TRBV3-1 to TRBJ1-6, with a weak D call TRBD1 (6 bases). CDR1 LGHDT and CDR2 YNNKEL come from the germline V gene (reference sequence). The V and J ends lost 8 bases and 4 bases respectively, with 15 bases between them. The CDR3 length is 15 residues. In DNA, the CDR3 is TGTGCCAGCGGTGCAGGGGTTGGGTATAATTCACCCCTCCACTTT. Translation: CASGAGVGYNSPLHF.

The J gene is TRBJ1-1, the V gene TRBV28; tentative D call: TRBD1 (5 bases). Germline CDR1 MDHEN, CDR2 SYDVKM. The CDR3 totals 12 residues. The ends were cut back, 3 bases at V and 5 bases at J, with 7 bases in the middle. The CDR3 DNA follows: TGTGCCAGCAGTTTCAGGGCGACTGAAGCTTTCTTT. This translates into CASSFRATEAFF.

This clonotype came up many times. The chain combines TRBV28 with TRBJ2-7; 10 nucleotides match TRBD2. From germline, CDR1 is MDHEN and CDR2 SYDVKM. The CDR3 sequence is 14 residues long. Trimming removed 4 bases from V and 5 bases from J; junction bases left unmatched: 5. CDR3 sequence reads: CASSWTSGKHEQYF. The CDR3 DNA sequence: TGTGCCAGCAGTTGGACTAGCGGTAAGCACGAGCAGTACTTC.

There are a few counts of this clonotype. The chain combines TRBV12-3 or TRBV12-4 with TRBJ1-4, with 7 bases identical to TRBD1. The V and J ends lost 4 bases and 4 bases, in that order; junction bases with no gene match: 3. The CDR3 has 14 residues. The chain's CDR3 is CASSSGQVNEKLFF. In DNA form, the CDR3 reads TGTGCCAGCAGTTCCGGACAGGTTAATGAAAAACTGTTTTTT.

The chain carries TRBV7-2 and TRBJ2-3; TRBD2 matches 8 bases. CDR1 and CDR2 from the germline V gene are SGHTA and FQGNSA. The CDR3 sequence is 15 residues long. J was trimmed by 0 bases and V by 4 bases; bases with no gene match: 3. CDR3 nucleotide sequence: TGTGCCAGCAGCTCAAGCGGGAGTAGCACAGATACGCAGTATTTT. Translation: CASSSSGSSTDTQYF.

This clonotype was seen only a few times. The rearrangement links TRBV20-1 to TRBJ2-7, with 8 bases that match TRBD1. This CDR3 has 15 residues. V was pared by 0 bases and J by 6 bases, with 10 bases of the junction left unmatched. Germline lookup yields CDR1 DFQATT and CDR2 SNEGSKA (reference sequence). The CDR3 DNA reads as TGCAGTGCTAGAGATCCCGGACAGGGCTTCTCCGAGCAGTACTTC. This encodes CSARDPGQGFSEQYF.

The V gene is TRBV20-1, the J gene TRBJ2-2; 7 nucleotides agree with TRBD2. V shed 0 bases and J 3 bases; nucleotides not matched to a gene: 7. Germline CDR1 DFQATT, CDR2 SNEGSKA (reference sequence). This CDR3 spans 16 amino acids. CDR3 in amino acids: CSARDTGGGDTGELFF. Here the CDR3 DNA reads TGCAGTGCTAGAGATACGGGAGGTGGCGACACCGGGGAGCTGTTTTTT.

This clonotype was detected a few times. The chain recombines TRBV21-1 with TRBJ2-1; TRBD2, as called in the table, went unchecked against the DNA. TRBV21-1 is described as a pseudogene. The CDR3 is made up of 15 amino acids. DNA of the CDR3: TGTGCCAGCACCTATAGCGGGATGGCCTACAATGAGCAGTTCTTC. Translation: CASTYSGMAYNEQFF.

This clonotype was observed many times. The gene calls are TRBV7-9 and TRBJ2-3; the D is unclear. V lost 5 bases and J 2 bases, leaving 5 bases between the germline ends. Germline loops: CDR1 SEHNR, CDR2 FQNEAQ (reference sequence). The CDR3 has 12 residues. In DNA form, the CDR3 reads TGTGCCAGCAGCGGCAACACAGATACGCAGTATTTT. Its protein is CASSGNTDTQYF.

This clonotype was counted at least ten times. The rearrangement links TRBV2 to TRBJ2-5, with D perhaps matching TRBD1 (6 bases). Trimming cost V 3 bases and J 0 bases, with 11 bases left between them. CDR3 length: 15 amino acids. CDR1 and CDR2 (germline): SNHLY, FYNNEI. The CDR3 here is CASSDQGMHQETQYF. The CDR3 nucleotides are TGTGCCAGCAGTGATCAGGGGATGCACCAAGAGACCCAGTACTTC.

This clonotype was recorded many times. The chain is built from TRBV28 and TRBJ2-7; no clear D gene. Trimming took 6 bases from V and 0 from J, leaving 3 bases between them. The germline gives CDR1 MDHEN, CDR2 SYDVKM. The CDR3 has 11 residues. CDR3 residues: CASRASYEQYF. CDR3 coding DNA: TGTGCCAGCAGGGCCTCCTACGAGCAGTACTTC.

V is TRBV7-2 and J is TRBJ1-4; the D is unclear. V lost 5 bases and J lost 5, with 12 bases in between. There are 14 residues in the CDR3. The germline V gene encodes CDR1 SGHTA and CDR2 FQGNSA. The CDR3 sequence is CASSKTALNEKLFF. CDR3 nucleotide sequence: TGTGCCAGCAGCAAAACAGCCCTAAATGAAAAACTGTTTTTT.